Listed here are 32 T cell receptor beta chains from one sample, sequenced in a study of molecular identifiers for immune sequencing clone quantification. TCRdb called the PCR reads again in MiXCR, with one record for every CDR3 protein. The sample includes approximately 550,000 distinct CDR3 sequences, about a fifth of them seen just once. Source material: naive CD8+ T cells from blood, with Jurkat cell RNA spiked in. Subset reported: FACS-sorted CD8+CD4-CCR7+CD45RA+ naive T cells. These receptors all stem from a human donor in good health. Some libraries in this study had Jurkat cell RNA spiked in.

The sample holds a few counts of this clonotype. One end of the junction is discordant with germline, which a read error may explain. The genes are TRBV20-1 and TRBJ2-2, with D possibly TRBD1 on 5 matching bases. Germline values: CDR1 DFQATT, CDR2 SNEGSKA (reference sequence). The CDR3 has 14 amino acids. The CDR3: CGAQGRSNTGELFF. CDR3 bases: TGCGGTGCCCAGGGCAGATCGAACACCGGGGAGCTGTTTTTT.

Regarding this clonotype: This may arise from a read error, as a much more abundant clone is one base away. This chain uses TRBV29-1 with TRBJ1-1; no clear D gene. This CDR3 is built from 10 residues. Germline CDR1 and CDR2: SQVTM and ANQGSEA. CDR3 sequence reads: CGVFLTEAFF. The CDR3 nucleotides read TGCGGCGTTTTTCTCACTGAAGCTTTCTTT.

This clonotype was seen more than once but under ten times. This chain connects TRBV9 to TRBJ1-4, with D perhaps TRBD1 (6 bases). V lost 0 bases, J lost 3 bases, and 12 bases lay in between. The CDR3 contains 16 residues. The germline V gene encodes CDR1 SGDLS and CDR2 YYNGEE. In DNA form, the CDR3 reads TGTGCCAGCAGCGTAGGGGGGGCTCTGGCTAATGAAAAACTGTTTTTT. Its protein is CASSVGGALANEKLFF.

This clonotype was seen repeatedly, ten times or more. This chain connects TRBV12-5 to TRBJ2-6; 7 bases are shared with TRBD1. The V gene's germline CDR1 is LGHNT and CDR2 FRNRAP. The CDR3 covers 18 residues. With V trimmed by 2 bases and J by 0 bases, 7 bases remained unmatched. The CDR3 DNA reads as TGTGCTAGTGGTTTGCCTTGGACAGGTGTCTCTGGGGCCAACGTCCTGACTTTC. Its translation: CASGLPWTGVSGANVLTF.

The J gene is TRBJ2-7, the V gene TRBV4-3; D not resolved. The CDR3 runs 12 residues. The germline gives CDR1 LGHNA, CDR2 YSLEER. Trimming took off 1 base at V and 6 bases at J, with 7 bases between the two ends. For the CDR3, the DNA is TGCGCCAGCAGCCAAGGTTTTGGCGAGCAGTACTTC. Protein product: CASSQGFGEQYF.

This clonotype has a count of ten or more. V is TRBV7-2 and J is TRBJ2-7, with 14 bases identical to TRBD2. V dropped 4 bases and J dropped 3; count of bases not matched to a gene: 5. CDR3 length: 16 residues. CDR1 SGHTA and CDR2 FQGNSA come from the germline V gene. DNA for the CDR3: TGTGCCAGCAGCTCGCCGGGACTAGCGGGGGACTACGAGCAGTACTTC. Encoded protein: CASSSPGLAGDYEQYF.

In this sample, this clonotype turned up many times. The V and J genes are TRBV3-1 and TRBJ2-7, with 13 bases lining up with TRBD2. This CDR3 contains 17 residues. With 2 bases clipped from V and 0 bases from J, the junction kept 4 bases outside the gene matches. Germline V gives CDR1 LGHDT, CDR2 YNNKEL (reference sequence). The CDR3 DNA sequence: TGTGCCAGCAGCCAAACTAGCGGGGGGGCTTACTCCTACGAGCAGTACTTC. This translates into CASSQTSGGAYSYEQYF.

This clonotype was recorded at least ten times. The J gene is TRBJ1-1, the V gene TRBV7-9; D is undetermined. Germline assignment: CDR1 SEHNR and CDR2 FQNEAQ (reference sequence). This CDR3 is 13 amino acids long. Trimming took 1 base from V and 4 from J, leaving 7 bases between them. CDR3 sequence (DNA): TGTGCCAGCAGCTTAGGCTGGGCCACTGAAGCTTTCTTT. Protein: CASSLGWATEAFF.

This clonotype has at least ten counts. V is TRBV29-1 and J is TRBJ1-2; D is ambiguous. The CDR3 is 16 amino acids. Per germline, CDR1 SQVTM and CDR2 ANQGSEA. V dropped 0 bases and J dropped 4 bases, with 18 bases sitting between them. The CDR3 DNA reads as TGCAGCGTTGAAGACCCCCAGTTGTCAGCTCTCTATGGCTACACCTTC. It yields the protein CSVEDPQLSALYGYTF.

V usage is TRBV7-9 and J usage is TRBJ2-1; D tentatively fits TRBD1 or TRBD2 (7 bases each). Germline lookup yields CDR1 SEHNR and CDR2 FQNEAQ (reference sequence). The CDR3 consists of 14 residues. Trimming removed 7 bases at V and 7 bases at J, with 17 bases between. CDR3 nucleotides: TGTGCCAGCACGGGCAGGGGGGGGACGAATGAGCAGTTCTTC. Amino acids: CASTGRGGTNEQFF.

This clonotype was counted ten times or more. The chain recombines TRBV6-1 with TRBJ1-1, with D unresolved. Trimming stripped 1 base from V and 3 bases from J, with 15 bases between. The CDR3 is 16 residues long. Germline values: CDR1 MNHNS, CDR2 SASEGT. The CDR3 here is CASSEGWVSSDTEAFF. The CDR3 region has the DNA TGTGCCAGCAGTGAAGGTTGGGTCTCTTCGGACACTGAAGCTTTCTTT.

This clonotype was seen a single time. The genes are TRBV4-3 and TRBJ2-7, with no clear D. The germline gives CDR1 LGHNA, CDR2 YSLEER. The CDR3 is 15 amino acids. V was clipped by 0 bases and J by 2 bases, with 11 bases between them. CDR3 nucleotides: TGCGCCAGCAGCCAAGACCGCGCGGCTACCTACGAGCAGTACTTC. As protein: CASSQDRAATYEQYF.

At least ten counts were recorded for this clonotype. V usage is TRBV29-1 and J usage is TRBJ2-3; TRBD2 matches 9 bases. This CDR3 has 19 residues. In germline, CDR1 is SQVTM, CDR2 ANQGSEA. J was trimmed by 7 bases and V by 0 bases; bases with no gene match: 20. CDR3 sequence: CSVEDRPREGPPVLNTQYF. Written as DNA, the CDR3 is TGCAGCGTTGAAGATCGGCCGCGGGAGGGTCCCCCGGTGCTAAATACGCAGTATTTT.

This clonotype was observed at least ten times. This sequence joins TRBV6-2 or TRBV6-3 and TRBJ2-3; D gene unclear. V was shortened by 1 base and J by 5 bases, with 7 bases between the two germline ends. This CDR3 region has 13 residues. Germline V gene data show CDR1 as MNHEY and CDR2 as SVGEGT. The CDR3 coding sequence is TGTGCCAGCAGTTACTACCCTCTAGATACGCAGTATTTT. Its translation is CASSYYPLDTQYF.

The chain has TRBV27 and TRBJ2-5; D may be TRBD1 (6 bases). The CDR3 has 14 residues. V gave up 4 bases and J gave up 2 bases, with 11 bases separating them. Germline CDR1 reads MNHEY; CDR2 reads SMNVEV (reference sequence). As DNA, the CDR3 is TGTGCCAGCAGTTCCTACAGGGTACAAGAGACCCAGTACTTC. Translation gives CASSSYRVQETQYF.

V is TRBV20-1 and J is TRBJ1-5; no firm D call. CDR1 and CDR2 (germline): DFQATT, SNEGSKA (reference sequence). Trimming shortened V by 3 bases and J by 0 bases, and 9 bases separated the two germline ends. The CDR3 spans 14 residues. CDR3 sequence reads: CSASRGYSNQPQHF. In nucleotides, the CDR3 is TGCAGTGCTAGCCGTGGATATAGCAATCAGCCCCAGCATTTT.

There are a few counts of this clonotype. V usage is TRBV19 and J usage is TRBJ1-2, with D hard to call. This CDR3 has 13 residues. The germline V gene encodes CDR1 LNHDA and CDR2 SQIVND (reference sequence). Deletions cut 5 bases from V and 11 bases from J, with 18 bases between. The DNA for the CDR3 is TGTGCCAGTAGTTTTCGTACGGACTGGGGATACACCTTC. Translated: CASSFRTDWGYTF.

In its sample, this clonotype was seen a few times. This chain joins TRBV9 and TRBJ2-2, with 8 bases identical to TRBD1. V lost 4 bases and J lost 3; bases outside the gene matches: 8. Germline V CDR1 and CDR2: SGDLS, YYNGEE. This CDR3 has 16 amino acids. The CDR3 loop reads CASSPPGTGYTGELFF. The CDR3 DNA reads TGTGCCAGCAGCCCACCTGGGACAGGATACACCGGGGAGCTGTTTTTT.

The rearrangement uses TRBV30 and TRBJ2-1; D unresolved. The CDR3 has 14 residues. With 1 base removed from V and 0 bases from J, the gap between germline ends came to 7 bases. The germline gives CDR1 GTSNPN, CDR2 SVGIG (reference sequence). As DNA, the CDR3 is TGTGCCTGGAGTGGCCTTGACTCCTACAATGAGCAGTTCTTC. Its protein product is CAWSGLDSYNEQFF.

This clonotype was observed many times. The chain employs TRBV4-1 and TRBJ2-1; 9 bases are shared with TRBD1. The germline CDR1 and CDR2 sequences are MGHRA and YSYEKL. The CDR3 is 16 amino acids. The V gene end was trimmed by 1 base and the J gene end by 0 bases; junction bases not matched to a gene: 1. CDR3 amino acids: CASSQGQGVSYNEQFF. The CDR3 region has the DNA TGCGCCAGCAGCCAAGGACAGGGGGTCTCCTACAATGAGCAGTTCTTC.

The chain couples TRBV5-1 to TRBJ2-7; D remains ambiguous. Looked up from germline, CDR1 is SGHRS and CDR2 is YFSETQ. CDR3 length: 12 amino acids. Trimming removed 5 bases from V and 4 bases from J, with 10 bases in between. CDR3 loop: CASRADFYEQYF. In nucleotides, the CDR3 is TGCGCCAGCAGGGCCGATTTTTACGAGCAGTACTTC.

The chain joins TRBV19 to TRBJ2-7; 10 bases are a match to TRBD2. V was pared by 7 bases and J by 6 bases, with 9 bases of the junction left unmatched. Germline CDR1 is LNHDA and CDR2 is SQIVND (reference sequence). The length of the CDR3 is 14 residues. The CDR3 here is CASNQLAGASEQYF. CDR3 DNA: TGTGCCAGTAACCAGCTAGCGGGAGCTAGCGAGCAGTACTTC.

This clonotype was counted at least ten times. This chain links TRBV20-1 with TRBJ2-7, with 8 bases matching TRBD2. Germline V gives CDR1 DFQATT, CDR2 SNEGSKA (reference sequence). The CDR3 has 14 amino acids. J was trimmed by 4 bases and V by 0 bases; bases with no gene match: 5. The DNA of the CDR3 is TGCAGTGCTAGAGATCCCAGCGGGGGATACGAGCAGTACTTC. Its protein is CSARDPSGGYEQYF.

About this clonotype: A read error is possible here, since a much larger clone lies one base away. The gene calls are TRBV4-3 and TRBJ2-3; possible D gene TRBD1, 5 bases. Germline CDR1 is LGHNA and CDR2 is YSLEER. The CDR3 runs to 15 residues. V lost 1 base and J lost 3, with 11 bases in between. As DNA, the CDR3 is TGCGCCAGCAGCCAAGTTAGGGCAGGGACAGATACGCAGTATTTT. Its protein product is CASSQVRAGTDTQYF.

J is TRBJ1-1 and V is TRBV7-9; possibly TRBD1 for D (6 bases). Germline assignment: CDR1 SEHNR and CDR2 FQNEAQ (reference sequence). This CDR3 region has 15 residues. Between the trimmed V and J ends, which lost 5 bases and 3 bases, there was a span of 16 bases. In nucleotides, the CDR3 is TGTGCCAGCAGCCCGCAGGGGTTGGGGGACACTGAAGCTTTCTTT. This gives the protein CASSPQGLGDTEAFF.

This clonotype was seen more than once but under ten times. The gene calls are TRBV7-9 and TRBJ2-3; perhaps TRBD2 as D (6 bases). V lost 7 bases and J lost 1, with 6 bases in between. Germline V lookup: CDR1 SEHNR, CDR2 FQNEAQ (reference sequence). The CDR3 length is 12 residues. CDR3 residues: CASKRGTDTQYF. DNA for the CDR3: TGTGCCAGCAAGCGGGGCACAGATACGCAGTATTTT. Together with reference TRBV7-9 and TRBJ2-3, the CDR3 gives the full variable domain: DTGVSQNPRHKITKRGQNVTFRCDPISEHNRLYWYRQTLGQGPEFLTYFQNEAQLEKSRLLSDRFSAERPKGSFSTLEIQRTEQGDSAMYLCASKRGTDTQYFGPGTRLTVL.

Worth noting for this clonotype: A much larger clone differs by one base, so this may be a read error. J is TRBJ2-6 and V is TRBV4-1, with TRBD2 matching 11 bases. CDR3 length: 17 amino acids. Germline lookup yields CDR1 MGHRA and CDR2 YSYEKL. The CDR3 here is CASSQLAGVSGANVQTF. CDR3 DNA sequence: TGCGCCAGCAGTCAACTAGCGGGGGTCTCTGGGGCCAACGTCCAGACTTTC.

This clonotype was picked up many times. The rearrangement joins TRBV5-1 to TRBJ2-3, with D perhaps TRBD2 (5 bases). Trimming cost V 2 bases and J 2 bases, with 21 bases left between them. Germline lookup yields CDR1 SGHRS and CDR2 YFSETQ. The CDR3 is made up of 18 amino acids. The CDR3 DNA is TGCGCCAGCAGCTTACAAAACGGAATGGCGCGGGCCACAGATACGCAGTATTTT. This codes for CASSLQNGMARATDTQYF.

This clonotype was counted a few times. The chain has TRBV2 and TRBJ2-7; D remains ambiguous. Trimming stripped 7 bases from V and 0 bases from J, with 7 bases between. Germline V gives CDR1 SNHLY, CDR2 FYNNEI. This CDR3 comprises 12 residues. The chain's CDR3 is CASTPSSYEQYF. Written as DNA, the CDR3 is TGTGCCAGCACTCCGAGCTCCTACGAGCAGTACTTC.

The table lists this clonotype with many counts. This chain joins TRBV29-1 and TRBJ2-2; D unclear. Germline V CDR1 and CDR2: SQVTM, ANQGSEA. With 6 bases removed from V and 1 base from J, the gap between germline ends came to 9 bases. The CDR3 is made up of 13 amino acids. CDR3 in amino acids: CSVFRGNTGELFF. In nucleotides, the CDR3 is TGCAGCGTCTTCCGCGGGAACACCGGGGAGCTGTTTTTT.

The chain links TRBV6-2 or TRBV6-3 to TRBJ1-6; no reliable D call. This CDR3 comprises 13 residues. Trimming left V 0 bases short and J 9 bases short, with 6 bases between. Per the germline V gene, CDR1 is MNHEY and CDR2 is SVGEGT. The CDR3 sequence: CASSYSASSPLHF. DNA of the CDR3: TGTGCCAGCAGTTACTCGGCTAGTTCACCCCTCCACTTT.

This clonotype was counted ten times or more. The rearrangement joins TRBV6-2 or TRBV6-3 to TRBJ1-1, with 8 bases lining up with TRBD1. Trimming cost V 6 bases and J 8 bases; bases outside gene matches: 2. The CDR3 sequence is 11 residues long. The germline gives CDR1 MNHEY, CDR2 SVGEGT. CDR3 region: CASSRTGEAFF. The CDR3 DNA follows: TGTGCCAGCAGCCGGACAGGGGAAGCTTTCTTT.